These 20 T cell receptor beta chains were all obtained from the same sample, sequenced in a study of blood T cell repertoires in COVID-19. TCRdb's copy holds only in-frame clones and misses some; the assay was immunoSEQ multiplex PCR. The repertoire has 50,000 to 65,000 clones, 70% to 90% of them found once; the top ten carry 1.3%. The sample taken for sequencing was peripheral blood. The receptors were gathered from a man in his sixties with acute or convalescent COVID-19.

The chain carries TRBV24-1 and TRBJ2-2, with 9 nucleotides matching TRBD1. The germline gives CDR1 KGHDR, CDR2 SFDVKD. V was clipped by 4 bases and J by 7 bases; unmatched bases: 9. The CDR3 is 16 amino acids. This chain's CDR3 is CATSDRDRGLIGELFF. The DNA for the CDR3 is TGTGCCACCAGTGACCGCGACAGGGGGTTGATCGGGGAGCTGTTTTTT.

The chain is built from TRBV7-9 and TRBJ1-2, with 10 bases fitting TRBD1. Trimming cost V 1 base and J 12 bases; bases outside gene matches: 8. Germline V gives CDR1 SEHNR, CDR2 FQNEAQ (reference sequence). The CDR3 is 14 amino acids. CDR3: CASSLEIRDRGDTF. The CDR3 nucleotides are TGTGCCAGCAGCTTAGAAATTAGGGACAGGGGAGACACCTTC.

The genes are TRBV18 and TRBJ2-1; D uncertain. The V end was cut by 1 base, the J end by 1 base, with 8 bases between. This CDR3 is built from 15 residues. Germline V lookup: CDR1 KGHSH, CDR2 LQKENI. The DNA for the CDR3 is TGTGCCAGCTCACCACAATCACTATCCTACAATGAGCAGTTCTTC. Its translation: CASSPQSLSYNEQFF. Supplemented by reference TRBV18 and TRBJ2-1, the full variable domain reads NAGVMQNPRHLVRRRGQEARLRCSPMKGHSHVYWYRQLPEEGLKFMVYLQKENIIDESGMPKERFSAEFPKEGPSILRIQQVVRGDSAAYFCASSPQSLSYNEQFFGPGTRLTVL.

The rearrangement links TRBV3-1 (or the pseudogene TRBV3-2) to TRBJ2-5; D is perhaps TRBD2 (6 bases). CDR3 length: 15 residues. The germline V gene has CDR1 LGHDT and CDR2 YNNKEL (reference sequence). V was cut by 1 base and J by 3 bases, with 12 bases left in between. CDR3 region: CASSQGGTREETQYF. CDR3 bases: TGTGCCAGCAGCCAAGGCGGGACGCGAGAAGAGACCCAGTACTTC.

This chain links TRBV3-1 (or the pseudogene TRBV3-2) with TRBJ1-1; D ambiguous. Trimming cost V 3 bases and J 4 bases, with 15 bases left between them. Germline assignment: CDR1 LGHDT and CDR2 YNNKEL (reference sequence). This CDR3 has 15 residues. CDR3 region: CASSQLSRESTEAFF. As DNA, the CDR3 is TGTGCCAGCAGCCAGCTATCGAGGGAGAGCACTGAAGCTTTCTTT.

The chain links TRBV10-3 to TRBJ2-7, with D possibly TRBD2 on 6 matching bases. This CDR3 has 15 amino acids. V lost 0 bases, J lost 3 bases, and 12 bases lay in between. Per germline, CDR1 ENHRY and CDR2 SYGVKD. CDR3 amino acids: CAISESLAPDYEQYF. The CDR3 DNA reads TGTGCCATCAGTGAGTCTCTAGCGCCAGACTACGAGCAGTACTTC.

V and J are TRBV10-2 and TRBJ1-2; possibly TRBD1 for D (6 bases). The CDR3 covers 13 residues. V was cut by 3 bases and J by 8 bases, with 13 bases left in between. Germline lookup yields CDR1 WSHSY and CDR2 SAAADI. Here the CDR3 DNA reads TGCGCCAGCAGTGATTTCAGGGGCCTGGGCTACACCTTC. Its protein is CASSDFRGLGYTF.

This chain links TRBV9 with TRBJ1-3; the D is unclear. Germline assignment: CDR1 SGDLS and CDR2 YYNGEE. Trimming left V 0 bases short and J 1 base short, with 14 bases between. The CDR3 has 17 amino acids. The CDR3 nucleotides are TGTGCCAGCAGCGTAGGAGCAGGAGGGTCTTCTGGAAACACCATATATTTT. It codes for CASSVGAGGSSGNTIYF. The whole variable domain, remainder taken from reference TRBV9 and TRBJ1-3, is DSGVTQTPKHLITATGQRVTLRCSPRSGDLSVYWYQQSLDQGLQFLIQYYNGEERAKGNILERFSAQQFPDLHSELNLSSLELGDSALYFCASSVGAGGSSGNTIYFGEGSWLTVV.

The V and J genes are TRBV9 and TRBJ2-3, with D uncertain. V was pared by 0 bases and J by 1 base, with 9 bases between. Germline assignment: CDR1 SGDLS and CDR2 YYNGEE. The CDR3 runs 15 residues. CDR3 bases: TGTGCCAGCAGCGTAGGCGGCGCCGGCACAGATACGCAGTATTTT. Its protein product is CASSVGGAGTDTQYF.

The gene calls are TRBV6-6 and TRBJ2-7; the D gene is possibly TRBD2 (6 bases). This CDR3 is 15 amino acids long. Trimming took off 0 bases at V and 1 base at J, with 10 bases between the two ends. CDR1 and CDR2 (germline): MNHNY, SVGAGI (reference sequence). CDR3 nucleotide sequence: TGTGCCAGCAGTTACTCTACGGGACTGTCCTACGAGCAGTACTTC. This encodes CASSYSTGLSYEQYF.

The chain couples TRBV7-2 to TRBJ1-4, with TRBD1 matching 12 bases. This CDR3 spans 14 amino acids. Germline-derived CDR1 and CDR2 are SGHTA and FQGNSA. V gave up 4 bases and J gave up 9 bases; unmatched junction bases: 3. The CDR3 sequence is CASSSRDRGQKLFF. The CDR3 bases are TGTGCCAGCAGCTCCCGGGACAGGGGGCAAAAACTGTTTTTT.

The V call is TRBV5-1, the J call TRBJ2-5, with TRBD2 as a possible D gene (5 bases). This CDR3 region has 14 residues. From germline, CDR1 is SGHRS and CDR2 YFSETQ. Deletions cut 1 base from V and 5 bases from J, with 12 bases between. The CDR3 region is CASSLSLTGETQYF. The CDR3 nucleotides are TGCGCCAGCAGCTTGTCCTTAACGGGGGAGACCCAGTACTTC. Together with reference TRBV5-1 and TRBJ2-5, the CDR3 gives the full variable domain: KAGVTQTPRYLIKTRGQQVTLSCSPISGHRSVSWYQQTPGQGLQFLFEYFSETQRNKGNFPGRFSGRQFSNSRSEMNVSTLELGDSALYLCASSLSLTGETQYFGPGTRLLVL.

This chain links TRBV24-1 with TRBJ2-7; perhaps TRBD1 as D (6 bases). CDR1 KGHDR and CDR2 SFDVKD come from the germline V gene. V was trimmed by 6 bases and J by 6 bases, leaving 23 bases between them. The CDR3 has 16 amino acids. CDR3 region: CATSTGRGVVGGEQYF. The CDR3 coding sequence is TGTGCCACCAGTACCGGCAGGGGAGTGGTCGGAGGCGAGCAGTACTTC.

The rearrangement uses TRBV5-1 and TRBJ1-5, with 8 bases fitting TRBD1. Germline V gene data show CDR1 as SGHRS and CDR2 as YFSETQ. J gave up 1 base and V 4 bases, and 4 bases lay outside the gene matches. CDR3 length: 15 residues. Here the CDR3 DNA reads TGCGCCAGCAGCCTACAGGGGGGCAGCAATCAGCCCCAGCATTTT. It is translated as CASSLQGGSNQPQHF.

The chain joins TRBV2 to TRBJ2-5; 15 bases match TRBD2. The CDR3 has 16 residues. Trimming removed 5 bases from V and 2 bases from J; junction bases left unmatched: 3. CDR1 and CDR2 from the germline V gene are SNHLY and FYNNEI. This CDR3 reads CASSKGLAGGQETQYF. CDR3 nucleotides: TGTGCCAGCAGTAAGGGACTAGCGGGAGGTCAAGAGACCCAGTACTTC.

The chain uses TRBV6-5 and TRBJ2-7, with TRBD1 matching over 8 bases. This CDR3 comprises 13 residues. Germline values: CDR1 MNHEY, CDR2 SVGAGI. The J segment lost 6 bases and the V segment lost 6 bases, leaving 7 bases of the junction unmatched. CDR3 nucleotide sequence: TGTGCCAGCAGGTCAGGACAGGGTGGCGAGCAGTACTTC. Amino acid sequence: CASRSGQGGEQYF.

Worth noting for this clone: An end of the junction differs from the germline gene, which may be a read error. The rearrangement links TRBV7-9 to TRBJ2-3; 11 bases are a match to TRBD1. CDR3 length: 16 amino acids. Germline V gene lookup returns CDR1 SEHNR and CDR2 FQNEAQ (reference sequence). As DNA, the CDR3 is TGTGCCAGCAGTTTAGTGGCCGGGACAGGGGGGGATACGCAGTATTTT. Residues: CASSLVAGTGGDTQYF. The full variable domain, with the rest looked up from reference TRBV7-9 and TRBJ2-3, is DTGVSQNPRHKITKRGQNVTFRCDPISEHNRLYWYRQTLGQGPEFLTYFQNEAQLEKSRLLSDRFSAERPKGSFSTLEIQRTEQGDSAMYLCASSLVAGTGGDTQYFGPGTRLTVL.

The chain couples TRBV19 to TRBJ2-1, with 7 positions matching TRBD2. Germline assignment: CDR1 LNHDA and CDR2 SQIVND (reference sequence). Trimming removed 6 bases from V and 3 bases from J; junction bases left unmatched: 8. This CDR3 has 15 amino acids. Here the CDR3 reads CASSNGAGLYNEQFF. The CDR3 DNA follows: TGTGCCAGTAGCAACGGAGCGGGACTCTACAATGAGCAGTTCTTC.

The chain combines TRBV7-2 with TRBJ2-7; a possible D gene is TRBD2 (7 bases). The V gene lost 5 bases and the J gene lost 5 bases, with 16 bases spanning the gap. The CDR3 contains 14 residues. The germline CDR1 and CDR2 sequences are SGHTA and FQGNSA. DNA of the CDR3: TGTGCCAGCAGCCTGGCGGCGGGGGCTAACGAGCAGTACTTC. Amino acids: CASSLAAGANEQYF.

V is TRBV21-1 and J is TRBJ2-3; TRBD2 is the table's D call, not checked against the DNA. TRBV21-1 is a known pseudogene. The CDR3 spans 18 residues. CDR3 loop: CASSKSPLGGRAPDTQYF. Here the CDR3 DNA reads TGTGCCAGCAGCAAAAGCCCTCTAGGCGGGAGGGCCCCAGATACGCAGTATTTT.